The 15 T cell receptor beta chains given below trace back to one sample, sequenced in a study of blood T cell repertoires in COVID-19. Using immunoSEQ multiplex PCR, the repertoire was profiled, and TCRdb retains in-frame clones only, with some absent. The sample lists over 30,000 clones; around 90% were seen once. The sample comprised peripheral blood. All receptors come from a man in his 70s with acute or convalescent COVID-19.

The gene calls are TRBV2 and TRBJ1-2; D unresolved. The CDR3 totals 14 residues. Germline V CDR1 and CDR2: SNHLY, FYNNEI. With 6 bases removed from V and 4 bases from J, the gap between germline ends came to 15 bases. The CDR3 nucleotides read TGTGCCAGCAGATCCCATGACGGAGGCTATGGCTACACCTTC. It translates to CASRSHDGGYGYTF.

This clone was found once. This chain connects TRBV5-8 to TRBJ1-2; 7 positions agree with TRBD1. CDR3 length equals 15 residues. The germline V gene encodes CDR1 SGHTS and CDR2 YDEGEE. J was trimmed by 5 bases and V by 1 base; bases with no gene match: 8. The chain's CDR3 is CASSLLRGQLYGYTF. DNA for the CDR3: TGTGCCAGCAGCTTGTTAAGGGGACAGCTTTATGGCTACACCTTC.

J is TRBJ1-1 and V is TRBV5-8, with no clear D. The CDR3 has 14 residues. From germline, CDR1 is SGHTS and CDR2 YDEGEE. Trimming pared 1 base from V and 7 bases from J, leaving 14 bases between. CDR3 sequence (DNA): TGTGCCAGCAGCTTGTGGAGGGTAGGCAGTGAAGCTTTCTTT. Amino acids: CASSLWRVGSEAFF. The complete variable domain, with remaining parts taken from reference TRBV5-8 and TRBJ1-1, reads EAGVTQSPTHLIKTRGQQATLRCSPISGHTSVYWYQQALGLGLQFLLWYDEGEERNRGNFPPRFSGRQFPNYSSELNVNALELEDSALYLCASSLWRVGSEAFFGQGTRLTVV.

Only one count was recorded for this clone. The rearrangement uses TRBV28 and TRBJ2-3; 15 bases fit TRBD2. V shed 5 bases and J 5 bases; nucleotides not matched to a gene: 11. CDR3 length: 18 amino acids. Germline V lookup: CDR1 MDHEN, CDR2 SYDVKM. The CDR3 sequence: CASSPIGLAGGLRDTQYF. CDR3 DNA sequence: TGTGCCAGCAGTCCAATCGGACTAGCGGGAGGGCTGAGAGATACGCAGTATTTT.

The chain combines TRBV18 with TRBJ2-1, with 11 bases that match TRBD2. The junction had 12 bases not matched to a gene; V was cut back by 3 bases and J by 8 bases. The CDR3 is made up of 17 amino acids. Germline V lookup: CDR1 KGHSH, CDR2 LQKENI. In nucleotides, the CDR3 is TGTGCCAGCTCACCGGCACTAGCGGGAGTAAGGTGGGATGAGCAGTTCTTC. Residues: CASSPALAGVRWDEQFF.

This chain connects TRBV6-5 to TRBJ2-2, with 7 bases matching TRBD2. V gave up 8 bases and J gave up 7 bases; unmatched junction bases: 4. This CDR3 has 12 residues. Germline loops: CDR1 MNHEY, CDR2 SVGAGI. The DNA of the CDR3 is TGTGCCAGCGCTCCGGGGGGCGGGGAGCTGTTTTTT. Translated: CASAPGGGELFF.

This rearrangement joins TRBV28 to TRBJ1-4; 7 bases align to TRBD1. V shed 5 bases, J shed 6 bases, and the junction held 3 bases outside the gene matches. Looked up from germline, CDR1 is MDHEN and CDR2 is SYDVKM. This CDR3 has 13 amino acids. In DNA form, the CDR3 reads TGTGCCAGCAGTACGCAGGGGGATGAAAAACTGTTTTTT. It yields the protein CASSTQGDEKLFF.

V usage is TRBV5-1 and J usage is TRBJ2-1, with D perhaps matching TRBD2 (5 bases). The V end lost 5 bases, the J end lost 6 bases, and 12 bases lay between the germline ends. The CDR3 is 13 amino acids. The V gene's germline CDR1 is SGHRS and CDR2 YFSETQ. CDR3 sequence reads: CASSSGLVNEQFF. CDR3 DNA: TGCGCCAGCAGTTCCGGACTGGTCAATGAGCAGTTCTTC.

CDR3 in DNA: TGTGCCAGCTCACCGCCGGGACAGGCTAATTCACCCCTCCACTTT. It yields the protein CASSPPGQANSPLHF. J is TRBJ1-6 and V is TRBV18; 8 nucleotides align to TRBD1. The CDR3 length is 15 residues. The germline gives CDR1 KGHSH, CDR2 LQKENI. The ends lost 3 bases at V and 6 bases at J; junction bases unmatched: 4.

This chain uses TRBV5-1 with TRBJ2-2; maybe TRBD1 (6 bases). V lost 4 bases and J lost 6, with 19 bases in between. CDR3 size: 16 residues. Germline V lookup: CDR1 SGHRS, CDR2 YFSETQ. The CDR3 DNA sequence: TGCGCCAGCAGCCTTCAGGGGAATGGAGTTTCCGGGGAGCTGTTTTTT. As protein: CASSLQGNGVSGELFF.

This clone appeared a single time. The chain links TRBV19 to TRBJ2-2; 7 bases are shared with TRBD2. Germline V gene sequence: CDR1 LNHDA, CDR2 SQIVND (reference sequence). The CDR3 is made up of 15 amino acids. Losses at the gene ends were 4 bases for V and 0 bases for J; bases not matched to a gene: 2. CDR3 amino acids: CASSNGGTNTGELFF. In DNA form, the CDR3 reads TGTGCCAGTAGTAACGGGGGGACGAACACCGGGGAGCTGTTTTTT.

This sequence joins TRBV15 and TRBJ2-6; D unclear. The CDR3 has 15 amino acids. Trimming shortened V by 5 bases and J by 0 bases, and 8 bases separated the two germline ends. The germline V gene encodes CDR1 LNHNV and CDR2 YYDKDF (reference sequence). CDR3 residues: CATSLFYSGANVLTF. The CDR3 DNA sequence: TGTGCCACCAGCCTTTTCTACTCTGGGGCCAACGTCCTGACTTTC.

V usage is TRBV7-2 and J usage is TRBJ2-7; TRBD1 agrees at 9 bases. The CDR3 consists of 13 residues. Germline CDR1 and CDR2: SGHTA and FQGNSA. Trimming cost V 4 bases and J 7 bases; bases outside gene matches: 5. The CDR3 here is CASSWTGAGEQYF. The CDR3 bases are TGTGCCAGCAGCTGGACAGGGGCGGGGGAGCAGTACTTC.

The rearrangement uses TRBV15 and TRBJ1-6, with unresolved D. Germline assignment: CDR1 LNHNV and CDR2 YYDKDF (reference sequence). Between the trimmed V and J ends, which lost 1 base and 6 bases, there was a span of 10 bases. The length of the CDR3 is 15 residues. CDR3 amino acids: CATSRGGGANSPLHF. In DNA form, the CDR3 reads TGTGCCACCAGCAGAGGAGGAGGTGCTAATTCACCCCTCCACTTT.

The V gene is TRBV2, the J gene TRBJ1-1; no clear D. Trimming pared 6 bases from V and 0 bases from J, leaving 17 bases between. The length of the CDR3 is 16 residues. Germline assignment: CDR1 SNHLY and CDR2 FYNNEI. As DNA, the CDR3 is TGTGCCAGCAGCCCGGTGGCACAGACTATGAACACTGAAGCTTTCTTT. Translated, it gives CASSPVAQTMNTEAFF. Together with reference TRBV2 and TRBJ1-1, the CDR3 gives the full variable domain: EPEVTQTPSHQVTQMGQEVILRCVPISNHLYFYWYRQILGQKVEFLVSFYNNEISEKSEIFDDQFSVERPDGSNFTLKIRSTKLEDSAMYFCASSPVAQTMNTEAFFGQGTRLTVV.